These 5 T cell receptor beta chains share one sample of origin, sequenced in a study of blood T cell repertoires in COVID-19. Here immunoSEQ multiplex PCR was the method, and the copy in TCRdb shows in-frame clones only, minus some. The sample lists about 56,000 clones, approximately 81% occurring once. The sample was peripheral blood. The receptors come from a woman aged 80 or over with acute or convalescent COVID-19.

The V call is TRBV7-2, the J call TRBJ1-6; a weak D match, TRBD1 (5 bases). In germline, CDR1 is SGHTA, CDR2 FQGNSA. The CDR3 contains 13 residues. Trimming stripped 6 bases from V and 9 bases from J, with 12 bases between. Here the CDR3 reads CASRSGRGSPLHF. The DNA of the CDR3 is TGTGCCAGCAGATCCGGTAGGGGTTCACCCCTCCACTTT.

The rearrangement joins TRBV2 to TRBJ1-5, with 10 bases fitting TRBD1. CDR1 and CDR2 from the germline V gene are SNHLY and FYNNEI. V trimming: 0 bases; J trimming: 6 bases; junction bases outside the gene matches: 2. CDR3 size: 15 residues. The CDR3 protein is CASSEAWTGGQPQHF. The CDR3 region has the DNA TGTGCCAGCAGTGAAGCATGGACAGGGGGTCAGCCCCAGCATTTT.

The V gene is TRBV4-1, the J gene TRBJ2-2; perhaps TRBD2 as D (5 bases). The germline V gene encodes CDR1 MGHRA and CDR2 YSYEKL. This CDR3 has 17 amino acids. Trimming pared 0 bases from V and 3 bases from J, leaving 14 bases between. The chain's CDR3 is CASSQDSDSVYTGELFF. CDR3 DNA sequence: TGCGCCAGCAGCCAAGATTCGGATAGCGTGTACACCGGGGAGCTGTTTTTT.

The V call is TRBV3-1 (or the pseudogene TRBV3-2), the J call TRBJ1-2, with a tentative D call TRBD1 (5 bases). This CDR3 is built from 17 residues. Per germline, CDR1 LGHDT and CDR2 YNNKEL (reference sequence). Trimming took 0 bases from V and 2 from J, leaving 16 bases between them. CDR3 in amino acids: CASSQEEGQATNYGYTF. The CDR3 bases are TGTGCCAGCAGCCAAGAGGAGGGGCAGGCCACGAACTATGGCTACACCTTC.

The chain joins TRBV5-1 to TRBJ1-2; 9 nucleotides align to TRBD1. This CDR3 is built from 13 residues. V was pared by 5 bases and J by 8 bases, with 7 bases of the junction left unmatched. Germline-derived CDR1 and CDR2 are SGHRS and YFSETQ. As DNA, the CDR3 is TGCGCCAGCAGACGGGACAGGGAGGACGGCTACACCTTC. It specifies CASRRDREDGYTF.